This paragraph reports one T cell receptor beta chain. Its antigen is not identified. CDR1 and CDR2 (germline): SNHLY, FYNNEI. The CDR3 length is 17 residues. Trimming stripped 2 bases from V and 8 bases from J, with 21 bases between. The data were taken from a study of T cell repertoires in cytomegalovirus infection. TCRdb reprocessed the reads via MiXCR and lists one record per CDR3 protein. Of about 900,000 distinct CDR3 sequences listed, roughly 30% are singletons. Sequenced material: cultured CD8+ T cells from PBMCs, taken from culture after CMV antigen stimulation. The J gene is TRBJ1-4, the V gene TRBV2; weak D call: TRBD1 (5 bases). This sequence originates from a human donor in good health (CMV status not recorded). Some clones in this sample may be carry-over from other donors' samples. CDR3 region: CASSEIRGEGDPEKLFF. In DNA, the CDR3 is TGTGCCAGCAGTGAAATAAGAGGGGAAGGGGATCCCGAAAAACTGTTTTTT.